The 17 T cell receptor beta chains below were found in one sample sequenced in a study of read filtering for tumor transcriptome and immune sequencing. From around 440 ng of RNA, a library with molecular barcoded alpha/delta and beta/gamma adaptors was made. TCRdb reanalysed the reads using MiXCR and keeps one entry per CDR3 protein. The sample lists tens of thousands of distinct CDR3 sequences; 20% to 25% were seen once. Sequences were obtained from a population of CD138-negative cells sorted from bone marrow. Receptors originate from a donor over 35 with multiple myeloma.

About this clonotype itself: It may be a read error: a sequence one base away is much more abundant. The chain links TRBV5-1 to TRBJ2-7, with D tentatively TRBD1 (6 bases). Germline loops: CDR1 SGHRS, CDR2 YFSETQ. The CDR3 runs to 13 residues. Trimming took off 4 bases at V and 4 bases at J, with 12 bases between the two ends. The CDR3 region has the DNA TGCGCCAGCAGCCGACAGGACGGTTACGAGCAGTACTTC. This sequence encodes CASSRQDGYEQYF. The full variable domain, its missing parts supplied by reference TRBV5-1 and TRBJ2-7, is KAGVTQTPRYLIKTRGQQVTLSCSPISGHRSVSWYQQTPGQGLQFLFEYFSETQRNKGNFPGRFSGRQFSNSRSEMNVSTLELGDSALYLCASSRQDGYEQYFGPGTRLTVT.

The chain is built from TRBV11-2 and TRBJ2-3; the D is unclear. This CDR3 is 13 amino acids long. The germline V gene encodes CDR1 SGHAT and CDR2 FQNNGV. V was cut by 1 base and J by 10 bases, with 12 bases left in between. The CDR3: CASSLGPWDPQYF. Written as DNA, the CDR3 is TGTGCCAGCAGCTTAGGGCCGTGGGATCCGCAGTATTTT.

On this clonotype itself: The CDR3 ends on some other residue instead of the conserved phenylalanine or tryptophan, so this is likely a read error. The DNA is left out, because the CDR3 cannot be placed on it with certainty; the CDR3 is given as TCRdb lists it. This chain uses TRBV24-1 with TRBJ1-1; the tabulated D call, TRBD1, remains unverified against the DNA. The CDR3 is made up of 14 amino acids, end residues included. Germline CDR1 and CDR2: KGHDR and SFDVKD. CDR3 sequence: CVTRPQGMNTEDFI.

This clonotype appeared many times. V usage is TRBV18 and J usage is TRBJ2-7, with no clear D. V lost 3 bases and J 2 bases, leaving 11 bases between the germline ends. CDR1 KGHSH and CDR2 LQKENI come from the germline V gene. This CDR3 contains 14 residues. The CDR3: CASSPGRQTYEQYF. CDR3 in DNA: TGTGCCAGCTCACCCGGACGGCAGACCTACGAGCAGTACTTC.

V is TRBV6-6 and J is TRBJ2-7, with 7 bases lining up with TRBD1. Germline CDR1 and CDR2: MNHNY and SVGAGI (reference sequence). V gave up 6 bases and J gave up 3 bases; unmatched junction bases: 2. This CDR3 is built from 12 residues. Here the CDR3 DNA reads TGTGCCAGCAGGGGACAGTTCTACGAGCAGTACTTC. Translated, it gives CASRGQFYEQYF.

This clonotype was seen only a few times. J is TRBJ1-1 and V is TRBV12-3 or TRBV12-4; 7 positions match TRBD1. This CDR3 spans 17 amino acids. The V segment lost 2 bases and the J segment 0 bases; nucleotides outside the gene matches: 9. The CDR3 is CASSLWGRGYMNTEAFF. CDR3 nucleotides: TGTGCCAGCAGTTTATGGGGCAGGGGGTACATGAACACTGAAGCTTTCTTT.

The chain has TRBV5-1 and TRBJ1-1; perhaps TRBD1 as D (6 bases). Germline-derived CDR1 and CDR2 are SGHRS and YFSETQ. V gave up 5 bases and J gave up 4 bases, with 21 bases separating them. The CDR3 contains 16 residues. The CDR3 region is CASSVVVAGAGTEAFF. CDR3 in DNA: TGCGCCAGCAGTGTAGTGGTGGCAGGGGCGGGCACTGAAGCTTTCTTT.

In this sample, this clonotype turned up many times. The chain uses TRBV5-1 and TRBJ2-1; D unclear. Looked up from germline, CDR1 is SGHRS and CDR2 is YFSETQ. V shed 0 bases and J shed 6 bases, with 7 bases lying between them. This CDR3 spans 13 amino acids. The CDR3 is CASSLDSPNEQFF. In DNA form, the CDR3 reads TGCGCCAGCAGCTTGGACTCCCCCAATGAGCAGTTCTTC. Full variable domain (remainder filled in from reference TRBV5-1 and TRBJ2-1): KAGVTQTPRYLIKTRGQQVTLSCSPISGHRSVSWYQQTPGQGLQFLFEYFSETQRNKGNFPGRFSGRQFSNSRSEMNVSTLELGDSALYLCASSLDSPNEQFFGPGTRLTVL.

In this sample, this clonotype turned up many times. This CDR3 is CASSSRTGLEQFF. CDR3 DNA: TGTGCCAGCAGCTCCCGGACAGGCCTTGAGCAGTTCTTC. The chain carries TRBV5-6 and TRBJ2-1; 7 bases are a match to TRBD1. The CDR3 length is 13 residues. The V gene end was trimmed by 3 bases and the J gene end by 9 bases; junction bases not matched to a gene: 6. Germline V lookup: CDR1 SGHDT, CDR2 YYEEEE.

This clonotype was counted ten times or more. The chain uses TRBV11-2 and TRBJ2-2; TRBD2 matches at 10 bases. Germline CDR1 is SGHAT and CDR2 is FQNNGV. The CDR3 is 16 amino acids. Germline trimming cut 5 bases from V and 5 bases from J; bases unmatched to any gene: 8. Written as DNA, the CDR3 is TGTGCCAGCAGCGCCCTAGCGGGGGCCGTTACCGGGGAGCTGTTTTTT. Its translation is CASSALAGAVTGELFF.

The rearrangement uses TRBV3-1 and TRBJ2-7, with 7 bases lining up with TRBD2. Germline CDR1 is LGHDT and CDR2 is YNNKEL (reference sequence). Trimming took 5 bases from V and 3 from J; bases not matched to a gene: 10. CDR3 size: 15 residues. The CDR3 region has the DNA TGTGCCAGCAGCGAAAGGTATGGGGGGGGCTACGAGCAGTACTTC. This sequence encodes CASSERYGGGYEQYF.

This clonotype was detected only a few times. Here the CDR3 reads CASSLTGTAPYEQYF. CDR3 DNA: TGTGCCAGCAGCTTAACCGGGACAGCACCCTACGAGCAGTACTTC. The chain has TRBV27 and TRBJ2-7; 7 bases fit TRBD1. This CDR3 region has 15 residues. V trimming: 6 bases; J trimming: 2 bases; junction bases outside the gene matches: 10. Germline loops: CDR1 MNHEY, CDR2 SMNVEV (reference sequence).

This clonotype was recorded at least ten times. The chain uses TRBV28 and TRBJ1-1; D gene ambiguous. The CDR3 spans 11 residues. Germline V gene lookup returns CDR1 MDHEN and CDR2 SYDVKM. V lost 7 bases, J lost 10 bases, and 13 bases lay in between. The CDR3 protein is CASTYLTGAFF. The CDR3 nucleotides are TGTGCCAGCACCTATTTAACGGGAGCTTTCTTT.

This clonotype was observed at least ten times. The chain uses TRBV28 and TRBJ1-1; no clear D gene. This CDR3 has 15 amino acids. Trimming pared 4 bases from V and 1 base from J, leaving 13 bases between. The germline V gene has CDR1 MDHEN and CDR2 SYDVKM. The CDR3, as DNA: TGTGCCAGCAGTTCCCCCGCAGGAGCGAACACTGAAGCTTTCTTT. It yields the protein CASSSPAGANTEAFF.

This clonotype was observed at least ten times. This chain joins TRBV10-3 and TRBJ2-6; a possible D gene is TRBD2 (5 bases). Germline values: CDR1 ENHRY, CDR2 SYGVKD. The V gene lost 2 bases and the J gene lost 0 bases, with 11 bases spanning the gap. The CDR3 spans 17 residues. The CDR3 sequence: CAISETSGSSGANVLTF. The DNA of the CDR3 is TGTGCCATCAGTGAGACGTCGGGGAGCTCTGGGGCCAACGTCCTGACTTTC.

This clonotype was detected ten times or more. V usage is TRBV7-9 and J usage is TRBJ1-1; no clear D gene. Deletions cut 5 bases from V and 1 base from J, with 17 bases between. Germline CDR1 is SEHNR and CDR2 is FQNEAQ (reference sequence). The CDR3 is 16 residues long. The CDR3 loop reads CASSLGPLTSNTEAFF. CDR3 sequence (DNA): TGTGCCAGCAGCCTCGGACCGTTAACGTCGAACACTGAAGCTTTCTTT.

This clonotype occurred many times. The chain is built from TRBV19 and TRBJ2-6; 7 bases agree with TRBD2. This CDR3 region has 17 residues. Germline CDR1 is LNHDA and CDR2 is SQIVND (reference sequence). Trimming removed 7 bases from V and 4 bases from J; junction bases left unmatched: 13. This CDR3 is CASTVQREGIGANVLTF. The CDR3 coding sequence is TGTGCCAGTACCGTTCAGAGGGAGGGGATCGGGGCCAACGTCCTGACTTTC.